Listed below are T cell receptor beta chains from one sample, sequenced in a study of technical replicates of blood from a few donors. Produced via immunoSEQ multiplex PCR; TCRdb's table is partial and in-frame only. This table has over 55,000 clones, 70% to 90% appearing once. Material: PBMCs. These receptors were obtained from a human donor in good health. Some clones in this sample may be carry-over from other donors' samples. CDR3s include the opening cysteine and the closing phenylalanine or tryptophan. A D gene is named only where the DNA matches it firmly. The size of a clone is reported for some rows only, either as once, few or many, or as a class for expanded clones.

>TRBJ2-5|.|TRBD2|TRBV5-1|14
CASSPGGVRETQYF
TGCGCCAGCAGCCCTGGGGGGGTCCGGGAGACCCAGTACTTC
>TRBJ1-5|.|.|TRBV4-1|15
CASSQVYGVNQPQHF
TGCGCCAGCAGCCAAGTATACGGTGTTAATCAGCCCCAGCATTTT
>TRBJ1-5|.|TRBD1|TRBV2|14
CASSESGGGQPQHF
TGTGCCAGCAGTGAATCAGGGGGCGGTCAGCCCCAGCATTTT
>TRBJ1-3|.|.|TRBV19|13
CASSPYSGNTIYF
TGTGCCAGTAGTCCCTACTCTGGAAACACCATATATTTT
>TRBJ2-6|.|.|TRBV12-5|17
CASGLPGGGSGANVLTF
TGTGCTAGTGGTTTGCCAGGTGGTGGGTCGGGGGCCAACGTCCTGACTTTC
>TRBJ1-2|.|TRBD1|TRBV29-1|17
CSVEGGGGTGISYGYTF
TGCAGCGTTGAAGGAGGGGGCGGTACAGGGATAAGCTATGGCTACACCTTC
>TRBJ1-5|.|.|TRBV6-1|15
CASSDIITSSQPQHF
TGTGCCAGCAGTGACATTATCACATCATCTCAGCCCCAGCATTTT
>TRBJ1-3|.|.|TRBV19|14
CASSIGSVGNTIYF
TGTGCCAGTAGTATTGGTTCGGTCGGAAACACCATATATTTT
>TRBJ2-7|.|.|TRBV10-3|15
CAISERQRAVYEQYF
TGTGCCATCAGTGAGAGACAGAGAGCAGTCTACGAGCAGTACTTC
>TRBJ1-4|.|.|TRBV25-1|15
CASSGGFATNEKLFF
TGTGCCAGCAGTGGCGGGTTTGCAACTAATGAAAAACTGTTTTTT
>TRBJ1-2|.|.|TRBV10-3|15
CAISARDTGNYGYTF
TGTGCCATCAGTGCCCGGGACACTGGTAACTATGGCTACACCTTC
>TRBJ2-1|.|TRBD2|TRBV7-7|15
CASSLDGTSGAVQFF
TGTGCCAGCAGCTTAGACGGGACTAGCGGGGCGGTTCAGTTCTTC
>TRBJ1-2|.|.|TRBV5-1|14
CASSSTGLGAGYTF
TGCGCCAGCAGCTCGACAGGTTTAGGCGCTGGCTACACCTTC
>TRBJ1-2|.|TRBD1|TRBV15|14
CATSSPRGRWGYTF
TGTGCCACCAGCAGTCCCAGGGGGCGCTGGGGCTACACCTTC
>TRBJ1-2|.|TRBD1|TRBV9|16
CASSVAQLGQGDGYTF
TGTGCCAGCAGCGTAGCTCAGTTAGGACAGGGTGATGGCTACACCTTC
>TRBJ1-2|.|TRBD1|TRBV5-4|17
CASSVDSAGTDYYGYTF
TGTGCCAGCAGCGTGGATTCAGCCGGGACAGATTACTATGGCTACACCTTC
>TRBJ2-7|once|.|TRBV12-2|15
CASRLETYRGYEQYF
TGTGCAAGTCGCTTAGAGACCTACAGGGGCTACGAGCAGTACTTC
>TRBJ1-2|.|.|TRBV5-6|14
CASSFGQGSYGYTF
TGTGCCAGCAGCTTCGGTCAGGGGAGCTATGGCTACACCTTC
>TRBJ2-2|.|.|TRBV5-8|15
CASSRGITNTGELFF
TGTGCCAGCAGCAGGGGTATTACGAACACCGGGGAGCTGTTTTTT
>TRBJ1-5|.|.|TRBV19|14
CASSLQDMFQPQHF
TGTGCCAGTAGTCTCCAGGATATGTTCCAGCCCCAGCATTTT
>TRBJ2-3|.|.|TRBV18|13
CASLQGRADTQYF
TGTGCCAGTTTACAGGGAAGGGCAGATACGCAGTATTTT
>TRBJ2-7|.|TRBD1|TRBV4-3|14
CASSPGTGTDEQYF
TGCGCCAGCAGCCCCGGGACAGGGACCGACGAGCAGTACTTC
>TRBJ2-3|.|.|TRBV27|16
CASSFAGGTLSDTQYF
TGTGCCAGCAGTTTTGCCGGGGGGACACTGTCAGATACGCAGTATTTT
>TRBJ2-4|.|TRBD2|TRBV5-1|14
CASSPTSAGDIQYF
TGCGCCAGCAGCCCCACTAGCGCGGGGGACATTCAGTACTTC
>TRBJ2-2|.|TRBD2|TRBV5-4|14
CASTQRGGSGELFF
TGTGCCAGCACGCAGCGGGGGGGTAGCGGGGAGCTGTTTTTT
>TRBJ2-3|.|TRBD1|TRBV7-3|15
CASSLPTGSTDTQYF
TGTGCCAGCAGCCTCCCGACAGGGAGCACAGATACGCAGTATTTT
>TRBJ1-5|.|.|TRBV5-1|13
CASSLASNQPQHF
TGCGCCAGCAGCTTGGCCTCCAATCAGCCCCAGCATTTT
>TRBJ2-3|.|.|TRBV18|14
CASSPGHPTDTQYF
TGTGCCAGCTCACCGGGACACCCCACAGATACGCAGTATTTT
>TRBJ2-3|.|.|TRBV30|13
CAWSTHNTDTQYF
TGTGCCTGGAGTACCCACAACACAGATACGCAGTATTTT
>TRBJ1-1|.|.|TRBV4-3|16
CASSQDRGRGNTEAFF
TGCGCCAGCAGCCAAGATCGTGGCAGGGGGAACACTGAAGCTTTCTTT
>TRBJ2-2|.|TRBD2|TRBV9|15
CASSAYRGGAGELFF
TGTGCCAGCAGCGCCTACCGGGGGGGGGCCGGGGAGCTGTTTTTT
>TRBJ1-6|.|.|TRBV6-5|14
CASSSSRYNSPLHF
TGTGCCAGCAGTTCCTCTCGGTATAATTCACCCCTCCACTTT
>TRBJ2-3|.|TRBD2|TRBV29-1|16
CSVAGATSGSADTQYF
TGCAGCGTCGCCGGAGCGACTAGCGGGTCGGCAGATACGCAGTATTTT
>TRBJ2-1|.|.|TRBV2|11
CAGAVNNEQFF
TGTGCCGGAGCGGTGAACAATGAGCAGTTCTTC
>TRBJ2-3|.|.|TRBV27|12
CASSHYTDTQYF
TGTGCCAGCAGTCACTACACAGATACGCAGTATTTT
>TRBJ1-1|.|.|TRBV16|15
CASSQPDSKNTEAFF
TGTGCCAGCAGCCAACCAGACAGCAAGAACACTGAAGCTTTCTTT
>TRBJ2-1|.|TRBD1|TRBV15|14
CATSGRTGGVEQFF
TGTGCCACCAGCGGCCGGACAGGGGGGGTTGAGCAGTTCTTC
>TRBJ2-7|.|TRBD1|TRBV19|13
CAHRPGQGDEQYF
TGTGCCCACCGGCCGGGACAGGGCGACGAGCAGTACTTC
>TRBJ1-1|.|.|TRBV9|13
CASSVAQGAVAFF
TGTGCCAGCAGCGTAGCTCAGGGCGCTGTCGCTTTCTTT
>TRBJ2-2|.|TRBD2|TRBV18|17
CASSNHVSGGRTGELFF
TGTGCCAGCTCAAACCACGTATCGGGAGGGAGGACCGGGGAGCTGTTTTTT
>TRBJ2-3|.|TRBD2|TRBV4-1|16
CASSQDGAGITDTQYF
TGCGCCAGCAGCCAAGATGGAGCGGGGATCACAGATACGCAGTATTTT
>TRBJ1-2|once|.|TRBV4-3|14
CASSPGGQGYGYTF
TGCGCCAGCAGCCCGGGCGGCCAGGGCTATGGCTACACCTTC
>TRBJ1-5|many|TRBD1|TRBV7-8|16
CASSLVDRGLGQPQHF
TGTGCCAGCAGCTTAGTGGACAGGGGGCTGGGGCAGCCCCAGCATTTT
>TRBJ2-7|once|.|TRBV5-1|13
CASSMGLSYEQYF
TGCGCCAGCAGCATGGGACTCTCCTACGAGCAGTACTTC
>TRBJ2-3|.|TRBD2|TRBV5-6|15
CASSLSGGNTDTQYF
TGTGCCAGCAGCTTGAGCGGGGGCAACACAGATACGCAGTATTTT
>TRBJ2-3|.|TRBD2|TRBV13|15
CASSERGSSTDTQYF
TGTGCCAGCAGCGAGCGGGGGTCTAGCACAGATACGCAGTATTTT
>TRBJ2-7|.|TRBD2|TRBV5-1|16
CASSSLAGGSLDEQYF
TGCGCCAGCAGCTCCCTAGCGGGGGGCTCTTTGGACGAGCAGTACTTC
>TRBJ1-1|.|TRBD1|TRBV6-4|13
CASRRGLDTEAFF
TGTGCCAGCAGAAGGGGGCTCGACACTGAAGCTTTCTTT